This TCR beta chain was sequenced during a study of T cells in Graves' hyperthyroidism and ophthalmopathy (dated by TCRdb to between 2018 and 2021). Notes on the research overall: Peripheral blood was collected at initial diagnosis, before any treatment. A discovery cohort of about 96 patients, fewer than 50 with Graves' ophthalmopathy and more than 55 with stable Graves' hyperthyroidism, was used to find distinguishing TCR V-J signatures. An independent validation cohort of about 19 hyperthyroidism patients and 17 patients who later progressed to ophthalmopathy tested prospective prediction of ophthalmopathy. The 80 to 100 discovery patients were randomly divided into training and test sets at a 7:3 ratio. In about six Graves' hyperthyroidism patients, the study also compared T-cell repertoires from thyroid tissue with T-cell repertoires from blood. After blood sampling, hyperthyroidism patients were treated with methimazole at a starting dose of 30 mg daily, and ophthalmopathy patients were treated with high-dose intravenous methylprednisolone. TCR Vbeta CDR3 sequencing of roughly 140 peripheral blood samples (under 45 ophthalmopathy, roughly 72 hyperthyroidism and 17 progressor patients) is reported in the paper. The investigation overall reported the following: No statistical method was used to fix the sample size in advance, and group allocation was not hidden from the investigators. A 13 V-J signature model separated ophthalmopathy from stable hyperthyroidism, with 87.88% sensitivity and 81.08% specificity in cross-validation and 80%/75% in testing. Most expanded thyroid clonotypes (frequency above 0.001) were also detected in blood, a finding suggesting that blood repertoires may reflect thyroid immune responses. During validation, the model predicted progression to ophthalmopathy a median of about 6.3 months ahead of onset, with roughly 65% sensitivity and roughly 72% specificity.

The sample holds many counts of this clonotype. This clone's antigen is unknown. No much larger clone exists at a distance of one base, and base qualities are not known. Hyperthyroidism patients were aged 18 to 65 years and newly diagnosed, with disease duration of less than 2 months. Exclusion was applied to patients with uncontrolled infections, other autoimmune diseases, pregnancy or lactation. Diagnoses relied on clinical symptoms, serum thyroxine and TRAb, thyroid ultrasound and orbital computed tomography. Blood from progressor patients was drawn when they were first diagnosed with hyperthyroidism, before any ophthalmopathy symptoms appeared. Ficoll-Paque density gradient centrifugation was used to isolate PBMCs from around 10 ml of fresh peripheral blood. Progressor patients were defined as those initially diagnosed with Graves' hyperthyroidism in whom ophthalmopathy developed during follow-up. Trizol reagent was used to extract total RNA, and RNA quality was then checked on an Agilent 2100 Bioanalyzer.

The germline V gene gives CDR1 as SGHTA and CDR2 as FQGTGA. The CDR3 covers 15 residues, taking in both the cysteine and the phenylalanine. The only DNA kept is the CDR3, 45 bases in frame from the first base. The junction shows trimming of 5 bases on V and 3 bases on J, and the gene matches do not reach 6 bases of it. The TCR beta CDR3 regions were amplified from the RNA transcripts. The first round of RT-PCR for the TCR CDR3 was performed with the HTBI primer set and the Qiagen OneStep RT-PCR kit. The libraries were constructed in a second round of multiplex PCR and then size-selected and purified. Paired-end sequencing of the libraries was performed with 100 bp reads on an Illumina HiSeq2000. The authors' pipeline ran thus. SOAPnuke was used to process the raw data, with reads discarded if the reads contained adapters or uncalled bases, had a mean Phred below 15, or lacked an exact constant-primer or identifier match. High-quality paired reads were merged using COPE v1.2.5, and each unique nucleotide sequence was defined as a clonotype. MiTCR v1.1 was used to align the clonotypes against IMGT TRBV, TRBD and TRBJ reference segments. Analysis was restricted to V-J combinations with a frequency above 0.0001, which covered 98% to 99.2% of repertoires. The TCS score was defined as F50 (clonal expansion) divided by E x V (chaos), with BLOSUM62-based TCRdist calculated between CDR3 peptides within each V-J. Welch's t-statistics and random forest reduced roughly 540 V-J features to 10 to 15, which were used in a naive Bayes classifier (R e1071). TCRdb passed the public sequencing reads through fastp at Q25 and MiXCR, retaining productive beta sequences. Records with the same CDR3 protein are collapsed into one entry carrying the most frequent genes and DNA. The V and J calls here are based on TCRdb, not the publication. In all, the sample holds over 700,000 distinct CDR3 sequences, and approximately 18% of those were seen once. Jointly, the top ten make up over 15% of the sample.

The rearrangement combines TRBV7-3 with TRBJ2-1, with 8 junctional bases fitting TRBD1. The sample taken for sequencing was blood. The receptor's source is a woman aged 45-65 years with Graves' hyperthyroidism that later progressed to Graves' ophthalmopathy. The DNA reads as follows: TGTGCCAGCAGCCAGGGGGCTAGCCTCTACAATGAGCAGTTCTTC. The encoded protein is CASSQGASLYNEQFF. Joined to the reference TRBV7-3 and TRBJ2-1 proteins, this CDR3 gives the full variable domain: GAGVSQTPSNKVTEKGKYVELRCDPISGHTALYWYRQSLGQGPEFLIYFQGTGAADDSGLPNDRFFAVRPEGSVSTLKIQRTERGDSAVYLCASSQGASLYNEQFFGPGTRLTVL.